This section outlines one T cell receptor beta chain sequence together with its context. Donors had nominal health at sampling but likely had unrecorded immune exposures. PCR used 60 Vbeta primers and 13 Jbeta primers. Sequencing used immunoSEQ multiplex PCR; TCRdb keeps in-frame clones, though not all of them. The table lists around 130,000 clones, 80% to 85% of them singletons. The data belong to a study of cytomegalovirus exposure and HLA in healthy donors. CDR3 length: 17 amino acids. The V end was cut by 7 bases, the J end by 8 bases, with 25 bases between. Per germline, CDR1 SGDLS and CDR2 YYNGEE.

Sequencing was performed on PBMCs. The chain carries TRBV9 and TRBJ1-6, with D maybe TRBD1 (5 bases). This TCR was recovered from a man younger than 35 in good health and CMV-seronegative. CDR3 sequence: CASGSDISGTGYSPLHF. The CDR3 DNA follows: TGTGCCAGCGGGAGTGATATCTCCGGGACTGGCTATTCACCCCTCCACTTT.